A selection of T cell receptor beta chains follows, all from one sample in a study of OX40 agonist ivuxolimab in advanced cancers. TCRdb keeps only in-frame clones here, not all; method: immunoSEQ multiplex PCR. There are some 99,000 clones in the sample; roughly 95% occur only once, and less than 0.2% lies in the top ten. Here the sequenced sample was CD4+ or CD8+ T cells sorted from blood, taken in a trial of the OX40 agonist ivuxolimab. The source is an adult with an advanced solid tumor such as melanoma, head and neck, liver or kidney cancer. The CDR3 runs from the conserved cysteine through the conserved F or W. The order of the fields is J gene, V gene, D gene, clone size, CDR3 DNA, CDR3 protein. D genes are given only for firm matches. Some rows mark clone size as missing; the rest say once, few, many or name a class of expanded clone.

TRBJ2-1,TRBV4-3,TRBD2,NA,TGCGCCAGCAGCCAGTTACTAGCGGAGAACTACAATGAGCAGTTCTTC,CASSQLLAENYNEQFF
TRBJ2-7,TRBV5-6,TRBD1,NA,TGTGCCAGCAGTAGAGGGACAGGGGGAAGCTCCTACGAGCAGTACTTC,CASSRGTGGSSYEQYF
TRBJ1-2,TRBV30,NA,NA,TGTGCCTGGAAAAACCAGGGGAGGGGGGATGGCTACACCTTC,CAWKNQGRGDGYTF
TRBJ2-2,TRBV30,TRBD1,NA,TGTGCCCTCTCAACAGGGGGCGGCACCGGGGAGCTGTTTTTT,CALSTGGGTGELFF
TRBJ2-1,TRBV4-3,TRBD2,NA,TGCGCCAGCAGCCACCACCCTAAGGCGAGGACTAGCGGGAACAATGAGCAGTTCTTC,CASSHHPKARTSGNNEQFF
TRBJ2-6,TRBV12-5,TRBD1,NA,TGTGCTAGTGGTATAGGACAGGGAAGGTCTGGGGCCAACGTCCTGACTTTC,CASGIGQGRSGANVLTF
TRBJ2-1,TRBV5-4,NA,NA,TGTGCCAGCAGCCCCGCGGGTATCCACAATGAGCAGTTCTTC,CASSPAGIHNEQFF
TRBJ2-3,TRBV9,TRBD1,NA,TGTGCCAGCACCCGAACAGGGGGCACAGATACGCAGTATTTT,CASTRTGGTDTQYF
TRBJ2-3,TRBV18,NA,NA,TGTGCCAGCTCACCACCGAATGGGGCGAGACTTAGCACAGATACGCAGTATTTT,CASSPPNGARLSTDTQYF
TRBJ2-3,TRBV27,NA,NA,TGTGCCAGCAGTTCCCACGCCCTCACAGATACGCAGTATTTT,CASSSHALTDTQYF
TRBJ1-1,TRBV5-4,NA,NA,TGTGCCAGCAGCCTGACAGGTACCCGCACTGAAGCTTTCTTT,CASSLTGTRTEAFF
TRBJ2-5,TRBV5-4,TRBD1,NA,TGTGCCAGCAGCACGGCAGGGGGCGAGGCAGAGACCCAGTACTTC,CASSTAGGEAETQYF
TRBJ2-3,TRBV4-3,TRBD2,NA,TGCGCCAGCAGCCCCCGGGGGGGGGATACGCAGTATTTT,CASSPRGGDTQYF
TRBJ2-7,TRBV10-3,NA,NA,TGTGCCAGCAGTTACTCTCGGCGGTCCTACGAGCAGTACTTC,CASSYSRRSYEQYF
TRBJ2-3,TRBV9,NA,NA,TGTGCCAGCAGCGTAGGGTTCAGATCAGGCCCTTACACAGATACGCAGTATTTT,CASSVGFRSGPYTDTQYF
TRBJ1-1,TRBV18,NA,NA,TGTGCCAGCTCACCACGGGACCCTACCGGAGGCACTGAAGCTTTCTTT,CASSPRDPTGGTEAFF
TRBJ1-2,TRBV10-2,NA,NA,TGCGCCAGCGCCCTAGATCGAAACTATGGCTACACCTTC,CASALDRNYGYTF
TRBJ2-7,TRBV19,NA,NA,TGTGCCAGTAGTACAGGGAATTACGAGCAGTACTTC,CASSTGNYEQYF
TRBJ2-5,TRBV5-1,TRBD1,NA,TGCGCCAGCAGCTCCTCCGGGACAGGGAAAGAGACCCAGTACTTC,CASSSSGTGKETQYF
TRBJ1-5,TRBV30,TRBD1,NA,TGTGCCTGGACCCGGACAGGGGATCAGCCCCAGCATTTT,CAWTRTGDQPQHF
TRBJ2-1,TRBV5-8,NA,NA,TGTGCCAGCAGCTTCCGCAGGGGGCAGTTCTTC,CASSFRRGQFF
TRBJ2-4,TRBV5-6,TRBD1,once,TGTGCCAGCCGCTTGGGGGGACAGGGGACCACACTAGCCAAAAACATTCAGTACTTC,CASRLGGQGTTLAKNIQYF
TRBJ2-5,TRBV6-1,TRBD1,NA,TGTGCCAGCAGCAGGACAGGGATAATCCAAGAGACCCAGTACTTC,CASSRTGIIQETQYF
TRBJ2-7,TRBV25-1,NA,NA,TGTGCCAGCAGTGAATCAAGGGGTCCTCCGGGCGAGCAGTACTTC,CASSESRGPPGEQYF
TRBJ1-5,TRBV25-1,NA,NA,TGTGCCAGCAGTCCGGGGGGCTGGTATAGCAATCAGCCCCAGCATTTT,CASSPGGWYSNQPQHF
TRBJ2-7,TRBV4-3,NA,once,TGCGCCAGCAGCCAAGTCTCTCAGGGGACTCTATCTTACGAGCAGTACTTC,CASSQVSQGTLSYEQYF
TRBJ1-4,TRBV5-6,NA,NA,TGTGCCAGCAGCTTGGTGGGATCAACTAATGAAAAACTGTTTTTT,CASSLVGSTNEKLFF
TRBJ1-5,TRBV11-2,TRBD1,NA,TGTGCCAGCAGCCCAGGGACAGCGTATCGTCAGCCCCAGCATTTT,CASSPGTAYRQPQHF
TRBJ2-7,TRBV7-2,NA,NA,TGTGCCAGCAGCTTTGGGGGGGGCTTCAGCGAGCAGTACTTC,CASSFGGGFSEQYF
TRBJ2-1,TRBV6-1,NA,NA,TGTGCCAGCAGTGAAGTTCACAATGAGCAGTTCTTC,CASSEVHNEQFF
TRBJ1-2,TRBV18,NA,once,TGTGCCAGCTCACCAGCGAGGGAAGGGGATGGCTACACCTTC,CASSPAREGDGYTF
TRBJ2-2,TRBV5-4,NA,NA,TGTGCCAGCAGCTTGAGAAGCGGGACAGGTAACACCGGGGAGCTGTTTTTT,CASSLRSGTGNTGELFF
TRBJ2-1,TRBV7-9,TRBD1,NA,TGTGCCAGCCGGGACAGTCCCAACAATGAGCAGTTCTTC,CASRDSPNNEQFF
TRBJ1-6,TRBV7-8,NA,NA,TGTGCCAGCAGCGCCCTAGGGGAGGGACGCTCACCCCTCCACTTT,CASSALGEGRSPLHF
TRBJ1-2,TRBV4-3,NA,NA,TGCGCCAGCAGCCAAGGGGAGGGGTTTGACTATGGCTACACCTTC,CASSQGEGFDYGYTF
TRBJ1-1,TRBV5-4,TRBD1,NA,TGTGCCAGCAGCCGCCAGACAGGGATAAACACTGAAGCTTTCTTT,CASSRQTGINTEAFF
TRBJ1-6,TRBV30,NA,NA,TGTGCCTGGAGTAGGGATGCCCGCTCCTATAATTCACCCCTCCACTTT,CAWSRDARSYNSPLHF
TRBJ2-3,TRBV7-3,NA,NA,TGTGCCAGCAGCCCCCTTGGGCTCGCAGATACGCAGTATTTT,CASSPLGLADTQYF
TRBJ2-1,TRBV28,TRBD2,NA,TGTGCCAGCAGTTCAACCGGGACTAGCGGGAGGGTGCAGTTCTTC,CASSSTGTSGRVQFF
TRBJ2-5,TRBV5-4,TRBD2,NA,TGTGCCAGCAGCTTGGGGACTAGCGGGGGCCTTCGGGGGACCCAGTACTTC,CASSLGTSGGLRGTQYF
TRBJ1-2,TRBV5-4,NA,NA,TGTGCCAGCAGCTTGCACCAGGCGGGACGTGGCTACACCTTC,CASSLHQAGRGYTF
TRBJ2-3,TRBV5-6,TRBD2,NA,TGTGCCAGCAGCTTGGGACTAGCGGGGGGTTCAGATACGCAGTATTTT,CASSLGLAGGSDTQYF
TRBJ1-2,TRBV4-3,NA,NA,TGCGCCAGCAGCCAGGCGGGACCCCCTAACTATGGCTACACCTTC,CASSQAGPPNYGYTF
TRBJ1-6,TRBV19,NA,NA,TGTGCCAGTAGTAGCAGGGTCAATTCACCCCTCCACTTT,CASSSRVNSPLHF
TRBJ2-1,TRBV27,TRBD2,NA,TGTGCCAGCAGTTTATCGAGAAGCGGGAGGGTCAATGAGCAGTTCTTC,CASSLSRSGRVNEQFF
TRBJ2-2,TRBV5-1,NA,NA,TGCGCCAGCAGCTTGGCAAGAGGCACCGGGGAGCTGTTTTTT,CASSLARGTGELFF
TRBJ2-5,TRBV10-3,NA,NA,TGTGCCATCAGTGAGACACAGGTCCATCAGACCCAGTACTTC,CAISETQVHQTQYF
TRBJ2-2,TRBV25-1,TRBD1,NA,TGTGCCAGCAGTGGGACCGGGACAGGGTTGAACGGGGAGCTGTTTTTT,CASSGTGTGLNGELFF
TRBJ2-5,TRBV5-1,NA,NA,TGCGCCAGCAGCTTGGGGGCAGCACAAGAGACCCAGTACTTC,CASSLGAAQETQYF
TRBJ1-2,TRBV9,TRBD1,NA,TGTGCCAGCAGCGCAGGACAGGGGGCTGGGTATGGCTACACCTTC,CASSAGQGAGYGYTF
TRBJ1-5,TRBV30,NA,NA,TGTGCCTGGGCCCAGGACGGGGGCAATCAGCCCCAGCATTTT,CAWAQDGGNQPQHF
TRBJ1-1,TRBV18,NA,few,TGTGCCAGCTCGCCGTCCCTGAACACTGAAGCTTTCTTT,CASSPSLNTEAFF
TRBJ1-1,TRBV7-8,TRBD1,once,TGTGCCAGCAGTCCTGACAGGGTTTGGGTGAACACTGAAGCTTTCTTT,CASSPDRVWVNTEAFF
TRBJ2-1,TRBV27,TRBD1,NA,TGTGCCAGCAGCAAAGGGACAGGGGGTAACAATGAGCAGTTCTTC,CASSKGTGGNNEQFF
TRBJ1-2,TRBV5-6,NA,NA,TGTGCCAGCAGCTTGGAAGACCCCAACTATGGCTACACCTTC,CASSLEDPNYGYTF